A single sample is the source of the 10 T cell receptor beta chains below, sequenced in a study of blood T cell repertoires in COVID-19. The table came from immunoSEQ multiplex PCR; TCRdb's copy has only in-frame clones and leaves some out. Of around 75,000 clones listed, about 85% are singletons. The sample taken for sequencing was peripheral blood. These TCRs come from a man in his sixties or seventies with active COVID-19.

The rearrangement uses TRBV6-6 and TRBJ2-6; TRBD2 matches at 9 bases. The germline CDR1 and CDR2 sequences are MNHNY and SVGAGI (reference sequence). Trimming took 6 bases from V and 0 from J; bases not matched to a gene: 18. The length of the CDR3 is 21 residues. The CDR3 region has the DNA TGTGCCAGCAGCCGGGTACTAGCGGGCCCCCAGGTGGTCTCTGGGGCCAACGTCCTGACTTTC. Amino acid sequence: CASSRVLAGPQVVSGANVLTF.

This chain connects TRBV30 to TRBJ2-5, with 7 bases aligning to TRBD1. The germline V gene has CDR1 GTSNPN and CDR2 SVGIG (reference sequence). V lost 7 bases to trimming and J lost 4 bases; unmatched junction nucleotides: 12. This CDR3 comprises 14 residues. In nucleotides, the CDR3 is TGTGCCTTGACCCCAGGGGGTGGGGGAGAGACCCAGTACTTC. Residues: CALTPGGGGETQYF. Together with reference TRBV30 and TRBJ2-5, the CDR3 gives the full variable domain: SQTIHQWPATLVQPVGSPLSLECTVEGTSNPNLYWYRQAAGRGLQLLFYSVGIGQISSEVPQNLSASRPQDRQFILSSKKLLLSDSGFYLCALTPGGGGETQYFGPGTRLLVL.

V usage is TRBV7-2 and J usage is TRBJ2-7; 7 positions agree with TRBD1. The CDR3 spans 15 residues. With 5 bases clipped from V and 0 bases from J, the junction kept 7 bases outside the gene matches. CDR1 is SGHTA and CDR2 is FQGNSA in the germline V gene. The CDR3 sequence is CASSNRGSPSYEQYF. The CDR3 coding sequence is TGTGCCAGCAGCAACAGGGGCTCCCCCTCCTACGAGCAGTACTTC.

This chain uses TRBV7-2 with TRBJ2-7, with 10 bases identical to TRBD1. The CDR3 runs 15 residues. Per the germline V gene, CDR1 is SGHTA and CDR2 is FQGNSA. Trimming took 2 bases from V and 3 from J; bases not matched to a gene: 4. The CDR3 spells CASSLTGQGNYEQYF. CDR3 sequence (DNA): TGTGCCAGCAGCTTAACGGGACAGGGGAACTACGAGCAGTACTTC.

The V call is TRBV6-9, the J call TRBJ2-5, with 7 bases fitting TRBD1. J gave up 2 bases and V 8 bases, and 5 bases lay outside the gene matches. The CDR3 loop spans 13 amino acids. Germline-derived CDR1 and CDR2 are MNHGY and SVAAGI. CDR3 DNA: TGTGCCAGCGGGACAGCAGGGCAAGAGACCCAGTACTTC. Its protein is CASGTAGQETQYF.

The table lists this clone with a count of one. The genes are TRBV6-6 and TRBJ1-1; TRBD1 matches 7 bases. With V trimmed by 2 bases and J by 0 bases, 6 bases remained unmatched. Germline CDR1 is MNHNY and CDR2 is SVGAGI (reference sequence). The CDR3 spans 16 residues. The CDR3 DNA reads as TGTGCCAGCAGTTACCGGGACAGCAATCTGAACACTGAAGCTTTCTTT. This sequence encodes CASSYRDSNLNTEAFF.

This clone appeared a single time. This sequence joins TRBV10-3 and TRBJ1-1, with D possibly being TRBD1 (6 bases). The CDR3 contains 16 residues. Trimming took off 2 bases at V and 2 bases at J, with 15 bases between the two ends. Germline-derived CDR1 and CDR2 are ENHRY and SYGVKD. CDR3 in amino acids: CAISEPPRGANTEAFF. In nucleotides, the CDR3 is TGTGCCATCAGTGAGCCACCCCGGGGGGCCAACACTGAAGCTTTCTTT.

CDR3 DNA sequence: TGTGCCAGCAGCCACGGGGACAGGGTCGGCACCGGGGAGCTGTTTTTT. The encoded protein is CASSHGDRVGTGELFF. J is TRBJ2-2 and V is TRBV7-8; 9 bases are a match to TRBD1. The CDR3 spans 16 residues. Germline V gene lookup returns CDR1 SGHVS and CDR2 FQNEAQ. V trimming: 5 bases; J trimming: 4 bases; junction bases outside the gene matches: 8.

The CDR3 loop is CASSQVLRLAETYNEQFF. DNA of the CDR3: TGTGCCAGCAGCCAAGTTCTCCGGCTAGCCGAGACCTACAATGAGCAGTTCTTC. The J gene is TRBJ2-1, the V gene TRBV4-2; TRBD2 might be the D (5 bases). This CDR3 region has 18 residues. Per the germline V gene, CDR1 is LGHNA and CDR2 is YNFKEQ. Trimming pared 1 base from V and 2 bases from J, leaving 18 bases between.

This clone was found once. The V gene is TRBV15, the J gene TRBJ2-7; the match to TRBD2 covers 13 bases. From germline, CDR1 is LNHNV and CDR2 YYDKDF (reference sequence). The CDR3 has 16 residues. The ends lost 1 base at V and 3 bases at J; junction bases unmatched: 3. The CDR3 nucleotides read TGTGCCACCAGCAGAGCCCGACTAGCGGGGGGCTACGAGCAGTACTTC. As protein: CATSRARLAGGYEQYF.